The rows below give T cell receptor beta chains drawn from one sample of a study of T-cell reconstitution after alpha-beta-depleted transplantation in children. TCRdb processed the PCR reads anew with MiXCR; each CDR3 protein has one entry. The profile shows fewer than 150,000 distinct CDR3 sequences, about 21% of them singletons. The material was PBMCs, mostly from graft donor cells, obtained 180 days after TCRalphabeta/CD19-depleted stem cell transplant. These receptors were obtained from a male patient between 2 and 10 years old who had a stem cell transplant for chronic granulomatous disease, so the T cells may come from the graft donor. Each CDR3 is given with its conserved first and last residue. The D gene is left open where the match is weak. The size field is filled for only some rows; it gives once, few, many or a size class.

clone size,V gene,J gene,D gene,CDR3 protein,CDR3 DNA
-,TRBV12-3/TRBV12-4,TRBJ1-6,-,CASSLVWSSPLHF,TGTGCCAGCAGTTTAGTATGGAGTTCACCCCTCCACTTT
many,TRBV29-1,TRBJ2-7,-,CSVGLSYEQYF,TGCAGCGTTGGCCTAAGTTACGAGCAGTACTTC
few,TRBV12-3/TRBV12-4,TRBJ1-2,-,CASGPLGSPNYGYTF,TGTGCCAGTGGGCCCTTGGGCAGCCCTAACTATGGCTACACCTTC
-,TRBV20-1,TRBJ2-5,-,CSARRGLETQYF,TGCAGTGCTAGGAGGGGGTTGGAGACCCAGTACTTC
-,TRBV6-5,TRBJ2-7,-,CASSSRALLSEQYF,TGTGCCAGCAGTTCCAGGGCCCTACTTTCCGAGCAGTACTTC
many,TRBV29-1,TRBJ2-3,-,CSVVGITDTQYF,TGCAGCGTTGTTGGCATCACAGATACGCAGTATTTT
-,TRBV6-6,TRBJ1-1,-,CASSYEGGVAFF,TGTGCCAGCAGTTACGAGGGTGGGGTAGCTTTCTTT
many,TRBV20-1,TRBJ2-7,TRBD2,CSAKAIGRAMGEQYF,TGCAGTGCGAAAGCTATCGGGAGGGCCATGGGGGAGCAGTACTTC
many,TRBV20-1,TRBJ1-1,-,CSARVTHIGEDNTEAFF,TGCAGTGCTAGAGTAACGCACATTGGGGAAGATAACACTGAAGCTTTCTTT
-,TRBV5-1,TRBJ2-1,TRBD2,CASSVTSGPRGNEQFF,TGCGCCAGCAGTGTGACTAGCGGGCCCCGTGGGAATGAGCAGTTCTTC
many,TRBV7-2,TRBJ2-7,-,CASSPLGGGYEQYF,TGTGCCAGCAGCCCACTAGGAGGTGGCTACGAGCAGTACTTC
many,TRBV30,TRBJ1-1,-,CAWMGAKTEAFF,TGTGCCTGGATGGGAGCAAAGACTGAAGCTTTCTTT
-,TRBV18,TRBJ2-1,-,CASSPPGVLSYNEQFF,TGTGCCAGCTCACCACCGGGGGTCCTTTCCTACAATGAGCAGTTCTTC
-,TRBV29-1,TRBJ2-5,TRBD2,CSVKKASGTSQETQYF,TGCAGCGTAAAAAAGGCTAGCGGGACATCTCAAGAGACCCAGTACTTC
many,TRBV20-1,TRBJ2-7,TRBD1,CSAATGGNEQYF,TGCAGTGCCGCCACAGGGGGGAACGAGCAGTACTTC
few,TRBV5-1,TRBJ2-7,-,CASSSGRGQPLTEQYF,TGCGCCAGCAGCTCCGGGCGGGGACAGCCGCTTACGGAGCAGTACTTC
many,TRBV12-3/TRBV12-4,TRBJ2-2,-,CASSFYRRNTGELFF,TGTGCCAGCAGTTTCTACAGGAGGAACACCGGGGAGCTGTTTTTT
few,TRBV20-1,TRBJ1-6,-,CSAAGTSSYNSPLHF,TGCAGTGCGGCAGGGACTAGCTCCTATAATTCACCCCTCCACTTT
-,TRBV4-2,TRBJ1-2,-,CASSQPGKANYGYTF,TGTGCCAGCAGCCAACCGGGGAAAGCTAACTATGGCTACACCTTC
few,TRBV7-2,TRBJ2-1,-,CASSGLRVNNEQFF,TGTGCCAGCAGTGGCCTCCGGGTAAACAATGAGCAGTTCTTC
-,TRBV15,TRBJ2-5,TRBD2,CATSREASGVDVETQYF,TGTGCCACCAGCAGAGAAGCTAGCGGGGTCGACGTTGAGACCCAGTACTTC
few,TRBV6-1,TRBJ1-5,-,CASNGGKGNQPQHF,TGTGCCAGCAACGGGGGCAAGGGCAATCAGCCCCAGCATTTT
-,TRBV10-2,TRBJ2-7,-,CASSESGGTPRF,TGCGCCAGCAGTGAGTCAGGCGGGACCCCAAGATTC
few,TRBV29-1,TRBJ2-2,-,CSAQGTVNTGELFF,TGCAGCGCCCAAGGGACGGTAAACACCGGGGAGCTGTTTTTT
few,TRBV20-1,TRBJ2-1,-,CSARARQDNEQFF,TGCAGTGCTAGGGCCAGACAAGACAATGAGCAGTTCTTC
-,TRBV10-3,TRBJ2-3,TRBD2,CAIGGGATDTQYF,TGTGCCATCGGCGGGGGGGCCACAGATACGCAGTATTTT